This note documents a single T cell receptor beta chain sequence. The study drew its donors from healthy HIV-negative adults without recent acute infections or vaccinations. Naive CD4+ cells were CD45RA-selected; the remaining cells were memory. These data belong to a study of shared clonotypes between healthy human individuals. TCRdb's table, derived via immunoSEQ multiplex PCR, lists solely in-frame clones and lacks some. The sample carries about 2.4 million clones, 80% to 95% recorded once. V trimming: 1 base; J trimming: 6 bases; junction bases outside the gene matches: 18. CDR1 is SGHTA, CDR2 FQGNSA, per germline. The CDR3 has 19 residues.

The source is a man aged 18 to 29 in good health. Some clones in this sample may be carry-over from other donors' samples. The rearrangement joins TRBV7-2 to TRBJ1-5, with 7 bases lining up with TRBD1. Sequenced: naive CD4+ T cells from PBMCs. Subset: CD45RA+ positively selected. The CDR3 DNA reads TGTGCCAGCAGCTTAGGGCTGGGGGAGGGGGCGCGGTACCGTCAGCCCCAGCATTTT. Its protein is CASSLGLGEGARYRQPQHF.